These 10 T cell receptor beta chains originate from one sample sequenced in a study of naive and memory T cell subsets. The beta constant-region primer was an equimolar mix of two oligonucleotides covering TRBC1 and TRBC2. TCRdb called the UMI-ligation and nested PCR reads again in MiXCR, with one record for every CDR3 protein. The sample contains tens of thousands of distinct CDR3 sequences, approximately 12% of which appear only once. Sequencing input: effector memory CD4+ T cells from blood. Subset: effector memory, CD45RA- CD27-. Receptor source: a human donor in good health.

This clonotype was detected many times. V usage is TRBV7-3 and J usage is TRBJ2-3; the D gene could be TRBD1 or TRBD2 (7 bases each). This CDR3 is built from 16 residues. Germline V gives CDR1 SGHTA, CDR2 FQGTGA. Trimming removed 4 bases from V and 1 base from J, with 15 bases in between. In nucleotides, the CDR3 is TGTGCCAGCAGCTACAGGGGCGGGAGCGGCACAGATACGCAGTATTTT. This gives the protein CASSYRGGSGTDTQYF.

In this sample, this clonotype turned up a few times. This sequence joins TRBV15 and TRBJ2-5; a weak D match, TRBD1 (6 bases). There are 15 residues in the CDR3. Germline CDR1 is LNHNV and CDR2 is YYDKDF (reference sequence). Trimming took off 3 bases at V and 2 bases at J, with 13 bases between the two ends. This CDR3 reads CATSRKDSFQETQYF. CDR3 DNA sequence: TGTGCCACCAGCAGGAAGGACAGTTTTCAAGAGACCCAGTACTTC.

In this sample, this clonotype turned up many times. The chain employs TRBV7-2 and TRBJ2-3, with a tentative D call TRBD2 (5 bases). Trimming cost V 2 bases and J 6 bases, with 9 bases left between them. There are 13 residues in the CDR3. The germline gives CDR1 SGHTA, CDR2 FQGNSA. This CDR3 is CASSLRDRDTQYF. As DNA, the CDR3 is TGTGCCAGCAGCTTACGGGATCGCGATACGCAGTATTTT.

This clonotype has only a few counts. The CDR3 DNA sequence: TGTGCCAGCAGCTCCAGAGGCGGGGAGGGTGGGACAGATACGCAGTATTTT. Protein sequence: CASSSRGGEGGTDTQYF. V is TRBV9 and J is TRBJ2-3; 7 bases are a match to TRBD2. There are 17 residues in the CDR3. Per the germline V gene, CDR1 is SGDLS and CDR2 is YYNGEE. Trimming removed 4 bases from V and 3 bases from J; junction bases left unmatched: 14.

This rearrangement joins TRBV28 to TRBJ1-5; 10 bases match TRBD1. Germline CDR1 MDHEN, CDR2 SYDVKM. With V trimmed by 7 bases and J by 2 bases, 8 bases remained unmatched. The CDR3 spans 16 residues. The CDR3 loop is CASKVLGTGGNQPQHF. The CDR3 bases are TGTGCCAGCAAAGTTCTCGGGACAGGGGGCAATCAGCCCCAGCATTTT.

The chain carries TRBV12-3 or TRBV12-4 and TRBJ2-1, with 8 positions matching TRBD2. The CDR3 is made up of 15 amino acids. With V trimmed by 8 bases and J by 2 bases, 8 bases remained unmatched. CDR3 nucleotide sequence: TGTGCCAGCTCCCGAAGCGGGAGTCCCTACAATGAGCAGTTCTTC. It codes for CASSRSGSPYNEQFF.

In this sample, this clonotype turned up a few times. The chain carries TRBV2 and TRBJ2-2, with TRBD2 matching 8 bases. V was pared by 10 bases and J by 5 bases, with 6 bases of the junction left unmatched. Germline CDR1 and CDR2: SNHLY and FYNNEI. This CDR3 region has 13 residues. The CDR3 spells CATRTSLTGELFF. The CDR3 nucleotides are TGTGCCACCAGGACTAGCTTAACCGGGGAGCTGTTTTTT.

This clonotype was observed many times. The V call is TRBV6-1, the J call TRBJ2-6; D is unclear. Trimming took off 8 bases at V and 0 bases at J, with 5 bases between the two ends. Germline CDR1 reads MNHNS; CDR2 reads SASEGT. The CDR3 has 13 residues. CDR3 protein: CASSHSGANVLTF. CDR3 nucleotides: TGTGCCAGCTCGCACTCTGGGGCCAACGTCCTGACTTTC.

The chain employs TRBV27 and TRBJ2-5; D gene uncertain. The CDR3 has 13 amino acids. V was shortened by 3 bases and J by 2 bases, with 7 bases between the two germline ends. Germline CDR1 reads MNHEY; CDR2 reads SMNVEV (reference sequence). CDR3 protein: CASSFSRQETQYF. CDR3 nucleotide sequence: TGTGCCAGCAGTTTCTCCAGACAAGAGACCCAGTACTTC.

CDR3 residues: CASRPTVFYNEQFF. As DNA, the CDR3 is TGTGCCAGCAGACCTACAGTGTTCTACAATGAGCAGTTCTTC. This sequence joins TRBV7-2 and TRBJ2-1; D is uncertain. The CDR3 runs 14 residues. V was shortened by 6 bases and J by 3 bases, with 12 bases between the two germline ends. Germline loops: CDR1 SGHTA, CDR2 FQGNSA.